These 16 T cell receptor beta chains were all obtained from the same sample, sequenced in a study of blood T cells in healthy people across ages. The second PCR ran roughly 7 to 12 cycles with a sample-barcoded 5' primer and J-beta primers. TCRdb itself ran the 5' RACE reads through MiXCR, one entry per CDR3 protein. In the table there are hundreds of thousands of distinct CDR3 sequences, roughly 25% of which are singletons. These data are also associated with another study on T cells of mothers and their children.

The sample consisted of blood. These receptors were collected from a boy between 10 and 17 years old in good health.

The V and J genes are TRBV12-5 and TRBJ2-5, with a tentative D call TRBD1 (5 bases). CDR1 is LGHNT, CDR2 FRNRAP, per germline. This CDR3 has 14 residues. Trimming took 3 bases from V and 2 from J, leaving 10 bases between them. CDR3 sequence reads: CASGLDSSQETQYF. CDR3 in DNA: TGTGCTAGTGGTTTAGACAGCTCTCAAGAGACCCAGTACTTC.

Ten or more counts support this clonotype. J is TRBJ1-1 and V is TRBV5-1; 8 nucleotides agree with TRBD1. Germline V gene sequence: CDR1 SGHRS, CDR2 YFSETQ. Trimming took 2 bases from V and 3 from J; bases not matched to a gene: 3. The CDR3 extends over 14 amino acids. The DNA for the CDR3 is TGCGCCAGCAGCTTACGACAGGGGCACACTGAAGCTTTCTTT. Protein: CASSLRQGHTEAFF.

This chain joins TRBV5-5 and TRBJ2-3, with D perhaps matching TRBD1 (5 bases). Germline V CDR1 and CDR2: SGHKS, YYEKEE (reference sequence). Deletions cut 2 bases from V and 1 base from J, with 17 bases between. The CDR3 covers 17 residues. In DNA, the CDR3 is TGTGCCAGCAGCTTTCAGCCCAGGGAAGAGGGCACAGATACGCAGTATTTT. Its protein product is CASSFQPREEGTDTQYF.

This clonotype was observed a handful of times. This chain links TRBV28 with TRBJ2-7; D is ambiguous. The CDR3 consists of 15 residues. Germline assignment: CDR1 MDHEN and CDR2 SYDVKM. V lost 6 bases and J 0 bases, leaving 15 bases between the germline ends. This chain's CDR3 is CASSSPRKVSYEQYF. For the CDR3, the DNA is TGTGCCAGCAGCTCCCCTCGGAAAGTCTCCTACGAGCAGTACTTC.

The chain links TRBV2 to TRBJ2-7; D is possibly TRBD1 (5 bases). Trimming left V 8 bases short and J 3 bases short, with 17 bases between. Per germline, CDR1 SNHLY and CDR2 FYNNEI. The CDR3 loop spans 14 amino acids. For the CDR3, the DNA is TGTGCCAGCGGGGCGGCCGCCCGGTTCTACGAGCAGTACTTC. It codes for CASGAAARFYEQYF.

The chain joins TRBV7-3 to TRBJ2-6; no clear D. Trimming shortened V by 5 bases and J by 3 bases, and 14 bases separated the two germline ends. This CDR3 has 16 amino acids. Germline V gene data show CDR1 as SGHTA and CDR2 as FQGTGA. The CDR3 region has the DNA TGTGCCAGCAGCCCTCCCGGGTTTGATGGGGCCAACGTCCTGACTTTC. Translating it yields CASSPPGFDGANVLTF. Complete variable domain (other parts from reference TRBV7-3 and TRBJ2-6): GAGVSQTPSNKVTEKGKYVELRCDPISGHTALYWYRQSLGQGPEFLIYFQGTGAADDSGLPNDRFFAVRPEGSVSTLKIQRTERGDSAVYLCASSPPGFDGANVLTFGAGSRLTVL.

The V gene is TRBV9, the J gene TRBJ1-1; D might be TRBD1 (5 bases). V lost 3 bases and J lost 9, with 15 bases in between. Per the germline V gene, CDR1 is SGDLS and CDR2 is YYNGEE. The CDR3 extends over 13 amino acids. CDR3 protein: CASSEGPTRKAFF. Here the CDR3 DNA reads TGTGCCAGCAGCGAGGGACCTACACGCAAAGCTTTCTTT.

The chain employs TRBV12-3 or TRBV12-4 and TRBJ2-5, with 11 positions matching TRBD1. The J call could be wrong; TRBJ2-7 is a better fit for the DNA end. There are 16 residues in the CDR3. The CDR3 spells CASSDGQGAKVYEQYF. The DNA of the CDR3 is TGTGCCAGCAGTGACGGACAGGGGGCAAAGGTCTACGAGCAGTACTTC.

This clonotype has only a few counts. The gene calls are TRBV4-1 and TRBJ2-5; D remains ambiguous. TRBJ2-1 explains the end of the DNA better; the J call may be wrong. The germline V gene encodes CDR1 MGHRA and CDR2 YSYEKL. The CDR3 contains 12 residues. The CDR3 DNA follows: TGCGCCAGCAGCGGGACCTACAATGAGCAGTTCTTC. Its translation: CASSGTYNEQFF.

This clonotype has a handful of counts. This sequence joins TRBV4-3 and TRBJ1-2; D perhaps matches TRBD1 (5 bases). V shed 6 bases and J shed 4 bases, with 18 bases lying between them. Germline values: CDR1 LGHNA, CDR2 YSLEER. The length of the CDR3 is 15 residues. The CDR3 here is CASRRVEGPSYGYTF. CDR3 in DNA: TGCGCCAGCAGGAGGGTTGAGGGACCGAGCTATGGCTACACCTTC.

This clonotype came up a few times. The rearrangement uses TRBV19 and TRBJ1-5, with D possibly being TRBD1 (6 bases). This CDR3 has 15 amino acids. V shed 5 bases and J shed 1 base, with 12 bases lying between them. Germline lookup yields CDR1 LNHDA and CDR2 SQIVND (reference sequence). CDR3 in amino acids: CASSVPDRSNQPQHF. The CDR3 coding sequence is TGTGCCAGTAGTGTCCCGGACAGAAGCAATCAGCCCCAGCATTTT.

This clonotype turned up a few times. The chain links TRBV28 to TRBJ2-7; D remains unclear. CDR1 is MDHEN, CDR2 SYDVKM, per germline. V was shortened by 6 bases and J by 4 bases, with 16 bases between the two germline ends. This CDR3 is built from 14 residues. Written as DNA, the CDR3 is TGTGCCAGCAGCCCGTTTGTAGGGCATTACGAGCAGTACTTC. Amino acids: CASSPFVGHYEQYF.

There are a few counts of this clonotype. The rearrangement joins TRBV12-3 or TRBV12-4 to TRBJ2-7; TRBD2 matches 10 bases. Germline trimming cut 6 bases from V and 6 bases from J; bases unmatched to any gene: 11. This CDR3 has 15 residues. The CDR3 DNA follows: TGTGCCAGCAGCCCCCGGCTAGCGGGAGTCCCCGAGCAGTACTTC. Its translation is CASSPRLAGVPEQYF.

CDR3 coding DNA: TGTGCCAGCAGGCGTCAGTCGGGGACGTCGGCGACTAATGAAAAACTGTTTTTT. Protein sequence: CASRRQSGTSATNEKLFF. The chain combines TRBV6-5 with TRBJ1-4, with D perhaps TRBD1 (5 bases). V was pared by 6 bases and J by 2 bases, with 22 bases between. This CDR3 spans 18 amino acids. Looked up from germline, CDR1 is MNHEY and CDR2 is SVGAGI.

The chain employs TRBV3-1 and TRBJ2-1; perhaps TRBD2 as D (6 bases). CDR3 size: 16 residues. Germline CDR1 reads LGHDT; CDR2 reads YNNKEL (reference sequence). V dropped 6 bases and J dropped 4 bases, with 19 bases sitting between them. CDR3 residues: CASSHLASGPYNEQFF. The DNA for the CDR3 is TGTGCCAGCAGTCACTTAGCCAGCGGGCCTTACAATGAGCAGTTCTTC.

The table lists this clonotype with a few counts. The J gene is TRBJ2-5, the V gene TRBV6-1; 10 nucleotides align to TRBD1. J lost 3 bases, V lost 5 bases, and 9 bases had no gene match. The V gene's germline CDR1 is MNHNS and CDR2 SASEGT. The CDR3 totals 16 residues. The chain's CDR3 is CASSPPFGTGEETQYF. The CDR3 coding sequence is TGTGCCAGCAGTCCTCCCTTCGGGACAGGGGAAGAGACCCAGTACTTC.